Listed below are T cell receptor beta chains from one sample, sequenced in a study of Tregs in tolerant kidney transplant recipients. TCRdb keeps only in-frame clones here, not all; method: immunoSEQ multiplex PCR. The table has approximately 260,000 clones, about 86% seen once. What was sequenced was CD4+ T cells from blood. The receptors shown here come from a human donor in good health. Both conserved end residues are part of each CDR3. The D gene is left open where the match is weak. Rows may omit the clone size; those that give it use once, few, many or a size class.

clone size	J gene	V gene	D gene	CDR3 DNA	CDR3 protein
NA	TRBJ1-5	TRBV6-1	TRBD1	TGTGCCACAGGGGGCACCCTTAGCAATCAGCCCCAGCATTTT	CATGGTLSNQPQHF
once	TRBJ1-2	TRBV11-1	TRBD1	TGTGCCAGCAGCCCGAGGACAGGGCTAAGCGGCTACACCTTC	CASSPRTGLSGYTF
few	TRBJ1-1	TRBV6-6	NA	TGTGCCAGCAGCCGCACAGGGAACACTGAAGCTTTCTTT	CASSRTGNTEAFF
once	TRBJ2-3	TRBV15	NA	TGTGCCACCAGCAGAGATTCCGGACTCCTACCTTGGGATACGCAGTATTTT	CATSRDSGLLPWDTQYF
NA	TRBJ1-1	TRBV11-3	NA	TGTGCCAGCAGCTTCGGAGAAAACACTGAAGCTTTCTTT	CASSFGENTEAFF
NA	TRBJ2-1	TRBV18	NA	TGTGCCAGCTCACCACGGCGGGACGAGCAGTTCTTC	CASSPRRDEQFF
NA	TRBJ2-3	TRBV6-5	NA	TGTGCCAGCAGTTACTCGAGTGATACGCAGTATTTT	CASSYSSDTQYF
NA	TRBJ1-4	TRBV7-9	TRBD1	TGTGCCAGCAGCGTTCGGGGGACAGGCCGGGCTAATGAAAAACTGTTTTTT	CASSVRGTGRANEKLFF
NA	TRBJ2-3	TRBV18	TRBD2	TGTGCCAGCTCACCACTAGCTAGCGGGGGCCCCACTACAGATACGCAGTATTTT	CASSPLASGGPTTDTQYF
NA	TRBJ1-4	TRBV5-1	NA	TGCGCCAGCAGCTTGGTAATCGGGCAGCTTAATGAAAAACTGTTTTTT	CASSLVIGQLNEKLFF
NA	TRBJ1-2	TRBV6-5	NA	TGTGCCAGCAGTACCCCTTTGACAGGTTTATATGGCTACACCTTC	CASSTPLTGLYGYTF
NA	TRBJ2-5	TRBV30	NA	TGTGCCTGGATTGTCGAGGGGGGGGAGCAGTACTTC	CAWIVEGGEQYF
NA	TRBJ2-3	TRBV6-5	NA	TGTGCCAGCAGTTACTCGGGTCGACGCGCCACAGATACGCAGTATTTT	CASSYSGRRATDTQYF
NA	TRBJ2-1	TRBV7-2	TRBD2	TGTGCCAGCAGCTACCTAGCGGGAGTTCTCAATGAGCAGTTCTTC	CASSYLAGVLNEQFF
medium-sized	TRBJ2-1	TRBV2	TRBD2	TGTGCCAGCAGTGCTAACGGGAGGGCCTCCTACAATGAGCAGTTCTTC	CASSANGRASYNEQFF
few	TRBJ2-7	TRBV6-5	TRBD1	TGTGCCAGCAGTCGGGACAGGGTCAACGAGCAGTACTTC	CASSRDRVNEQYF
once	TRBJ1-1	TRBV6-1	NA	TGTGCCAGCAGTGTCGAATCGGGGTACACTGAAGCTTTCTTT	CASSVESGYTEAFF
NA	TRBJ1-5	TRBV2	NA	TGTGCCAGCAGTTTCCGAGGAGGGAACAATCAGCCCCAGCATTTT	CASSFRGGNNQPQHF
NA	TRBJ1-5	TRBV19	NA	TGTGCCAGTAGGGCGACAGACCCTAATCAGCCCCAGCATTTT	CASRATDPNQPQHF
NA	TRBJ2-1	TRBV18	NA	TGTGCCAGCTCACCTATGGGGGGTTACAATGAGCAGTTCTTC	CASSPMGGYNEQFF
NA	TRBJ1-5	TRBV6-5	NA	TGTGCCAGCAGTTCCCGTTATAGCAATCAGCCCCAGCATTTT	CASSSRYSNQPQHF
NA	TRBJ1-3	TRBV15	NA	TGTGCCACCAGCAGAGATAGATCCGGGTACTCTGGAAACACCATATATTTT	CATSRDRSGYSGNTIYF
NA	TRBJ1-1	TRBV6-5	NA	TGTGCCAGCAGACGTCCGCCCCCGGGAGCCGAAGCTTTCTTT	CASRRPPPGAEAFF
NA	TRBJ1-6	TRBV11-2	NA	TGTGCCAGCAGCATCATCCGGGACGTGAAAAATTCACCCCTCCACTTT	CASSIIRDVKNSPLHF